This T cell receptor beta chain comes out of a study of cytomegalovirus exposure and HLA in healthy donors. Primers: 60 Vbeta forward and 13 Jbeta reverse. Profiled with immunoSEQ multiplex PCR; TCRdb holds only in-frame clones, not every one. Among 150,000 to 200,000 clones listed, 75% were seen once. Each donor was healthy, and each was a bone marrow donor. The CDR3 has 15 residues. V lost 3 bases, J lost 4 bases, and 6 bases stayed unmatched. Germline V CDR1 and CDR2: SGHRS, YFSETQ. This receptor was identified in a woman between 45 and 60 years old in good health and CMV-seropositive. The sample consisted of PBMCs. The chain combines TRBV5-1 with TRBJ1-2; 10 bases match TRBD1. The CDR3 reads CASSSGQGILYGYTF. DNA for the CDR3: TGCGCCAGCAGCTCGGGACAGGGGATCCTCTATGGCTACACCTTC.